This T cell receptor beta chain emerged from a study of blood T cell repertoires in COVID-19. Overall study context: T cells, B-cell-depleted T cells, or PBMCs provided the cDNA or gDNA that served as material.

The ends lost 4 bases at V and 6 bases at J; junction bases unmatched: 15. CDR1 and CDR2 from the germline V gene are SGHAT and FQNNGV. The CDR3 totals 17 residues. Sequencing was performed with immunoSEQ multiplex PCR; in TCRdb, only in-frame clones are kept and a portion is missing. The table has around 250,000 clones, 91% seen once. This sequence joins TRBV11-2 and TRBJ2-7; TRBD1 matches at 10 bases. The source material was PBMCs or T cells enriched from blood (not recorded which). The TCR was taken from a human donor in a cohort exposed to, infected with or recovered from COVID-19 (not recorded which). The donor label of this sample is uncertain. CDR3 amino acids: CASSWASGGDRGSEQYF. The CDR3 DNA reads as TGTGCCAGCAGCTGGGCGAGTGGTGGGGACAGGGGAAGCGAGCAGTACTTC.